Included here is one T cell receptor (beta chain) sequence, with context. Per the germline V gene, CDR1 is SGHNT and CDR2 is YYREEE (reference sequence). The CDR3 covers 14 residues. V was clipped by 2 bases and J by 0 bases, with 9 bases between them. The method was immunoSEQ multiplex PCR; TCRdb's version includes in-frame clones alone and lacks a portion of them. The table lists under 200,000 clones, over 75% of them singletons, with less than 8.5% in the top ten. The data originate from a study of blood T cell repertoires in COVID-19. The TCR sequence derives from a woman aged 50 to 65 who had recovered from COVID-19. Sequenced: PBMCs or T cells enriched from blood (not recorded which). This chain connects TRBV5-4 to TRBJ2-7; tentative D call: TRBD1 (5 bases). The DNA for the CDR3 is TGTGCCAGCAGCTTACAGGTCAGCTCCTACGAGCAGTACTTC. Translation: CASSLQVSSYEQYF.